These 25 T cell receptor beta chains were sequenced from one sample in a study of blood T cell repertoires in COVID-19. This table comes from immunoSEQ multiplex PCR, and its TCRdb copy is limited to in-frame clones, with some not included. This repertoire shows around 110,000 clones, about 80% found once; its top ten account for roughly 7.1%. Sequences were obtained from peripheral blood. The receptors here all came from a man between 65 and 85 years old with active or convalescent COVID-19.

The genes are TRBV5-4 and TRBJ2-7; 7 positions agree with TRBD1. Germline lookup yields CDR1 SGHNT and CDR2 YYREEE (reference sequence). V trimming: 0 bases; J trimming: 2 bases; junction bases outside the gene matches: 11. There are 17 residues in the CDR3. CDR3 sequence: CASSLVVRTGGTYEQYF. The CDR3 region has the DNA TGTGCCAGCAGCTTGGTCGTAAGGACAGGAGGAACCTACGAGCAGTACTTC.

The J gene is TRBJ1-5, the V gene TRBV28; no clear D gene. The V gene's germline CDR1 is MDHEN and CDR2 SYDVKM. The V end lost 5 bases, the J end lost 0 bases, and 8 bases lay between the germline ends. This CDR3 comprises 14 residues. The CDR3 sequence: CASSRGGSNQPQHF. The CDR3 DNA sequence: TGTGCCAGCAGTCGAGGCGGTAGCAATCAGCCCCAGCATTTT.

The chain employs TRBV29-1 and TRBJ2-1; 14 bases are shared with TRBD2. Germline CDR1 reads SQVTM; CDR2 reads ANQGSEA. V shed 7 bases and J 6 bases; nucleotides not matched to a gene: 5. This CDR3 has 14 residues. CDR3: CSGGLAGVVNEQFF. CDR3 bases: TGCAGCGGGGGACTAGCGGGAGTTGTCAATGAGCAGTTCTTC.

The chain recombines TRBV19 with TRBJ1-2, with D perhaps TRBD1 (6 bases). The germline gives CDR1 LNHDA, CDR2 SQIVND (reference sequence). The CDR3 sequence is 19 residues long. Trimming pared 3 bases from V and 3 bases from J, leaving 26 bases between. CDR3 sequence (DNA): TGTGCCAGTAGTATGCCTCCATGGGACACCGCGATATACGACTATGGCTACACCTTC. Its translation: CASSMPPWDTAIYDYGYTF.

This clone came up a few times. V gene TRBV29-1 combines with J gene TRBJ2-7; 7 bases fit TRBD1. The CDR3 length is 12 residues. V shed 6 bases and J 2 bases; nucleotides not matched to a gene: 4. Per germline, CDR1 SQVTM and CDR2 ANQGSEA. CDR3 nucleotide sequence: TGCAGCGTCAGGACAGGTCCCTACGAGCAGTACTTC. It yields the protein CSVRTGPYEQYF.

The sample holds a few counts of this clone. This chain links TRBV27 with TRBJ1-1, with a weak D call TRBD1 (5 bases). The CDR3 consists of 16 residues. V was shortened by 6 bases and J by 1 base, with 18 bases between the two germline ends. The germline V gene encodes CDR1 MNHEY and CDR2 SMNVEV (reference sequence). The CDR3 nucleotides read TGTGCCAGCAGACCCTTGGGGGGGAAAAAGAACACTGAAGCTTTCTTT. Translation gives CASRPLGGKKNTEAFF.

Comments on this clone: This sample also contains other DNA sequences that code for the same CDR3. The chain has TRBV11-3 and TRBJ2-7; TRBD1 aligns across 7 bases. The J segment lost 2 bases and the V segment lost 1 base, leaving 5 bases of the junction unmatched. The CDR3 totals 15 residues. Germline V lookup: CDR1 SGHNT, CDR2 YENEEA. The CDR3 DNA is TGTGCCAGCAGCTTAGGCGTCCAGGGGGCCTACGAGCAGTACTTC. This gives the protein CASSLGVQGAYEQYF.

The chain recombines TRBV28 with TRBJ1-2; the D is unclear. CDR1 and CDR2 (germline): MDHEN, SYDVKM. The CDR3 loop spans 14 amino acids. V lost 6 bases, J lost 4 bases, and 15 bases lay in between. In DNA, the CDR3 is TGTGCCAGCAGCCTCCAAAGAGGTGGCTATGGCTACACCTTC. Translation gives CASSLQRGGYGYTF.

J is TRBJ1-3 and V is TRBV18; D remains ambiguous. Germline V CDR1 and CDR2: KGHSH, LQKENI. V dropped 1 base and J dropped 4 bases, with 14 bases sitting between them. The CDR3 length is 16 residues. The CDR3 nucleotides are TGTGCCAGCTCACCACAGAGGGAAGCTTACGGAAACACCATATATTTT. It is translated as CASSPQREAYGNTIYF.

This clone was picked up a small number of times. This rearrangement joins TRBV2 to TRBJ1-5; D possibly corresponds to TRBD1 (6 bases). V lost 11 bases, J lost 2 bases, and 16 bases lay in between. This CDR3 has 14 residues. CDR1 is SNHLY and CDR2 is FYNNEI in the germline V gene. The CDR3: CAPWWQGRNQPQHF. For the CDR3, the DNA is TGTGCCCCCTGGTGGCAGGGGCGCAATCAGCCCCAGCATTTT.

This chain uses TRBV3-1 (or the pseudogene TRBV3-2) with TRBJ1-2, with D possibly TRBD1 on 6 matching bases. Between the trimmed V and J ends, which lost 1 base and 8 bases, there was a span of 14 bases. This CDR3 is built from 14 residues. From germline, CDR1 is LGHDT and CDR2 YNNKEL (reference sequence). The CDR3, as DNA: TGTGCCAGCAGCCAAGTCTCCAGGGGATGGGGCTACACCTTC. It translates to CASSQVSRGWGYTF.

The V gene is TRBV5-6, the J gene TRBJ2-4; unclear D gene. V lost 0 bases to trimming and J lost 1 base, with 5 bases between them. The CDR3 length is 14 residues. The germline CDR1 and CDR2 sequences are SGHDT and YYEEEE. CDR3 DNA sequence: TGTGCCAGCAGCTTGGACAACGCCAAAAACATTCAGTACTTC. Amino acid sequence: CASSLDNAKNIQYF.

This rearrangement joins TRBV21-1 to TRBJ1-2; TRBD1, as called in the table, went unchecked against the DNA. TRBV21-1 is a recognized pseudogene. The CDR3 is 15 residues long. The DNA of the CDR3 is TGTGCCAGCAGTACAAATTCCACAGGAGCAGTAGGGTACACCTTC. As protein: CASSTNSTGAVGYTF.

V gene TRBV5-5 combines with J gene TRBJ2-5, with D possibly matching TRBD2 (7 bases). V gave up 0 bases and J gave up 2 bases, with 17 bases separating them. Germline V lookup: CDR1 SGHKS, CDR2 YYEKEE (reference sequence). The CDR3 runs 17 residues. CDR3 amino acids: CASSLGGGGTRQETQYF. CDR3 coding DNA: TGTGCCAGCAGCTTGGGGGGGGGCGGGACGCGGCAAGAGACCCAGTACTTC.

V usage is TRBV2 and J usage is TRBJ1-2; possible D gene TRBD1, 6 bases. The CDR3 is 14 amino acids. Germline loops: CDR1 SNHLY, CDR2 FYNNEI. V was cut by 6 bases and J by 2 bases, with 13 bases left in between. CDR3 protein: CASRGGGSNYGYTF. The CDR3 DNA is TGTGCCAGCAGGGGAGGGGGTAGCAACTATGGCTACACCTTC.

The rearrangement links TRBV2 to TRBJ1-4; D is unresolved. V was trimmed by 7 bases and J by 3 bases, leaving 15 bases between them. Per the germline V gene, CDR1 is SNHLY and CDR2 is FYNNEI. CDR3 length: 15 residues. The CDR3 reads CASTDPAVPNEKLFF. CDR3 bases: TGTGCCAGCACCGACCCGGCGGTGCCTAATGAAAAACTGTTTTTT. The variable domain in full, completed from reference TRBV2 and TRBJ1-4, reads EPEVTQTPSHQVTQMGQEVILRCVPISNHLYFYWYRQILGQKVEFLVSFYNNEISEKSEIFDDQFSVERPDGSNFTLKIRSTKLEDSAMYFCASTDPAVPNEKLFFGSGTQLSVL.

This chain connects TRBV6-5 to TRBJ1-3; the D is unclear. V lost 0 bases and J 0 bases, leaving 9 bases between the germline ends. Germline V gives CDR1 MNHEY, CDR2 SVGAGI. The CDR3 totals 16 residues. The CDR3 coding sequence is TGTGCCAGCAGTTACTCGGCGGTTAACTCTGGAAACACCATATATTTT. Translating it yields CASSYSAVNSGNTIYF.

The chain combines TRBV6-6 with TRBJ2-1; D not certain. Germline CDR1 MNHNY, CDR2 SVGAGI (reference sequence). This CDR3 is 11 amino acids long. The V end lost 2 bases, the J end lost 10 bases, and 6 bases lay between the germline ends. CDR3 amino acids: CASSYSREQFF. The CDR3 bases are TGTGCCAGCAGTTACAGTCGGGAGCAGTTCTTC.

This clone was counted a single time. The genes are TRBV12-5 and TRBJ2-3, with 7 bases lining up with TRBD1. This CDR3 comprises 15 residues. Trimming removed 6 bases from V and 1 base from J; junction bases left unmatched: 7. The germline V gene encodes CDR1 LGHNT and CDR2 FRNRAP. The CDR3, as DNA: TGTGCTAGTGGCTTCTCCGGGACAGGCACAGATACGCAGTATTTT. Translating it yields CASGFSGTGTDTQYF. Complete variable domain (other parts from reference TRBV12-5 and TRBJ2-3): DARVTQTPRHKVTEMGQEVTMRCQPILGHNTVFWYRQTMMQGLELLAYFRNRAPLDDSGMPKDRFSAEMPDATLATLKIQPSEPRDSAVYFCASGFSGTGTDTQYFGPGTRLTVL.

The J gene is TRBJ1-4, the V gene TRBV4-2, with D hard to call. Germline CDR1 is LGHNA and CDR2 is YNFKEQ. V dropped 0 bases and J dropped 2 bases, with 4 bases sitting between them. The length of the CDR3 is 14 residues. CDR3 loop: CASSQDQTNEKLFF. The CDR3 nucleotides are TGTGCCAGCAGCCAAGATCAGACTAATGAAAAACTGTTTTTT.

The V call is TRBV28, the J call TRBJ1-5; no clear D gene. The CDR3 spans 12 residues. From germline, CDR1 is MDHEN and CDR2 SYDVKM. The germline V and J ends were trimmed by 10 bases and 6 bases, with 13 bases remaining between them. This CDR3 reads CATNPVSQPQHF. The CDR3 DNA follows: TGTGCCACCAACCCGGTTAGTCAGCCCCAGCATTTT.

The rearrangement uses TRBV14 and TRBJ1-1; unclear D gene. Germline lookup yields CDR1 SGHDN and CDR2 FVKESK. CDR3 length: 12 amino acids. Trimming stripped 0 bases from V and 8 bases from J, with 7 bases between. This CDR3 reads CASSQDWPEAFF. The CDR3 nucleotides are TGTGCCAGCAGCCAAGATTGGCCCGAAGCTTTCTTT.

The CDR3 nucleotides are TGTGCCAGCTCACCAATGGGCCCGAGCTCTGGGGCCAACGTCCTGACTTTC. Translating gives CASSPMGPSSGANVLTF. V usage is TRBV18 and J usage is TRBJ2-6; D gene uncertain. V dropped 2 bases and J dropped 0 bases, with 11 bases sitting between them. The CDR3 runs 17 residues. CDR1 and CDR2 (germline): KGHSH, LQKENI. Supplemented by reference TRBV18 and TRBJ2-6, the full variable domain reads NAGVMQNPRHLVRRRGQEARLRCSPMKGHSHVYWYRQLPEEGLKFMVYLQKENIIDESGMPKERFSAEFPKEGPSILRIQQVVRGDSAAYFCASSPMGPSSGANVLTFGAGSRLTVL.

This chain connects TRBV6-5 to TRBJ1-2; TRBD1 might be the D (6 bases). Germline V lookup: CDR1 MNHEY, CDR2 SVGAGI. With 10 bases removed from V and 6 bases from J, the gap between germline ends came to 18 bases. The CDR3 consists of 13 residues. CDR3 sequence reads: CATQKVQGNGYTF. The CDR3 DNA sequence: TGTGCCACCCAAAAGGTCCAGGGGAATGGCTACACCTTC.

The chain uses TRBV2 and TRBJ2-2; 8 bases align to TRBD1. The CDR3 covers 14 residues. Germline CDR1 and CDR2: SNHLY and FYNNEI. With V trimmed by 8 bases and J by 1 base, 3 bases remained unmatched. CDR3 sequence reads: CASRQGQNTGELFF. CDR3 in DNA: TGTGCCAGCCGACAGGGGCAGAACACCGGGGAGCTGTTTTTT.